The 29 T cell receptor beta chains listed next were all sequenced from one sample in a study of control samples from healthy donors and cancer patients. The table came from immunoSEQ multiplex PCR; TCRdb's copy has only in-frame clones and leaves some out. The sample lists 150,000 or so clones; around 96% were seen once. The source material was blood. Receptor source: a woman aged 40 to 50 in good health.

V gene TRBV9 combines with J gene TRBJ2-2; 8 nucleotides agree with TRBD2. Germline CDR1 SGDLS, CDR2 YYNGEE. V lost 3 bases and J lost 6; bases outside the gene matches: 13. The CDR3 contains 17 residues. The CDR3 region has the DNA TGTGCCAGCAGCGCCCCCTCTGAGCGGGAGAGGGCCGGGGAGCTGTTTTTT. This codes for CASSAPSERERAGELFF.

The chain uses TRBV14 and TRBJ1-6; the D is unclear. V was shortened by 4 bases and J by 7 bases, with 11 bases between the two germline ends. Germline loops: CDR1 SGHDN, CDR2 FVKESK. This CDR3 comprises 14 residues. CDR3 nucleotides: TGTGCCAGCAGCCGCGAGAGCTACAATTCACCCCTCCACTTT. As protein: CASSRESYNSPLHF.

The rearrangement links TRBV7-9 to TRBJ1-1; 8 bases match TRBD1. CDR1 is SEHNR, CDR2 FQNEAQ, per germline (reference sequence). The CDR3 is 14 amino acids. Germline trimming cut 6 bases from V and 3 bases from J; bases unmatched to any gene: 6. The CDR3 coding sequence is TGTGCCAGCAGACCCCAACAGGGGGACACTGAAGCTTTCTTT. Amino acid sequence: CASRPQQGDTEAFF.

The V call is TRBV4-1, the J call TRBJ1-2; D remains ambiguous. This CDR3 is built from 14 residues. V lost 0 bases to trimming and J lost 4 bases, with 9 bases between them. CDR1 is MGHRA and CDR2 is YSYEKL in the germline V gene. CDR3 bases: TGCGCCAGCAGCCAAGAAGGTACGGGCTATGGCTACACCTTC. Amino acids: CASSQEGTGYGYTF.

This clone was seen just once. The chain is built from TRBV19 and TRBJ2-4; D not resolved. V was trimmed by 4 bases and J by 0 bases, leaving 13 bases between them. The V gene's germline CDR1 is LNHDA and CDR2 SQIVND (reference sequence). The CDR3 has 16 amino acids. CDR3 sequence (DNA): TGTGCCAGTAGTACTGGACGGCCAGTAGCCAAAAACATTCAGTACTTC. Protein: CASSTGRPVAKNIQYF.

The rearrangement uses TRBV5-5 and TRBJ1-1, with TRBD1 matching 7 bases. J was trimmed by 6 bases and V by 3 bases; bases with no gene match: 11. Germline CDR1 SGHKS, CDR2 YYEKEE (reference sequence). The CDR3 has 15 residues. The chain's CDR3 is CASSSTPRQGSEAFF. CDR3 sequence (DNA): TGTGCCAGCAGCTCTACGCCCAGACAGGGCTCTGAAGCTTTCTTT.

This chain joins TRBV2 and TRBJ1-2, with D tentatively TRBD1 (6 bases). The germline V gene has CDR1 SNHLY and CDR2 FYNNEI. Trimming removed 8 bases from V and 0 bases from J, with 28 bases in between. The CDR3 is made up of 19 amino acids. CDR3 DNA sequence: TGTGCCAGCCGCCTTATCGGGTCTTCGGGGGCCCCAGCTAACTATGGCTACACCTTC. Its protein is CASRLIGSSGAPANYGYTF.

The chain links TRBV12-3 or TRBV12-4 to TRBJ1-1; D is unresolved. V dropped 7 bases and J dropped 3 bases, with 12 bases sitting between them. The CDR3 extends over 13 amino acids. For the CDR3, the DNA is TGTGCCAGCACCTGGGGAGGGTACACTGAAGCTTTCTTT. Protein sequence: CASTWGGYTEAFF.

This clone was detected only once. The chain uses TRBV13 and TRBJ1-2; the D is unclear. This CDR3 region has 16 residues. The V gene's germline CDR1 is PRHDT and CDR2 FYEKMQ (reference sequence). Between the trimmed V and J ends, which lost 4 bases and 8 bases, there was a span of 23 bases. In nucleotides, the CDR3 is TGTGCCAGCAGCTCTAAAATATGGCTGTCGACGGGCGGCTACACCTTC. Residues: CASSSKIWLSTGGYTF.

This sequence joins TRBV19 and TRBJ1-5; TRBD1 matches at 7 bases. V lost 6 bases to trimming and J lost 0 bases; unmatched junction nucleotides: 8. The CDR3 sequence is 16 residues long. Germline V lookup: CDR1 LNHDA, CDR2 SQIVND (reference sequence). The chain's CDR3 is CASRTDRSYSNQPQHF. For the CDR3, the DNA is TGTGCCAGTAGGACGGACAGGAGCTATAGCAATCAGCCCCAGCATTTT.

The J gene is TRBJ2-7, the V gene TRBV7-9, with a weak D call TRBD2 (5 bases). Trimming took off 1 base at V and 7 bases at J, with 8 bases between the two ends. The germline CDR1 and CDR2 sequences are SEHNR and FQNEAQ (reference sequence). The CDR3 runs to 12 residues. The CDR3 here is CASSLVPGEQYF. Here the CDR3 DNA reads TGTGCCAGCAGCTTAGTTCCGGGGGAGCAGTACTTC.

This chain joins TRBV10-2 and TRBJ1-1; 8 positions agree with TRBD1. The V gene end was trimmed by 6 bases and the J gene end by 1 base; junction bases not matched to a gene: 4. The germline gives CDR1 WSHSY, CDR2 SAAADI. The CDR3 runs to 14 residues. CDR3: CASRLDRANTEAFF. For the CDR3, the DNA is TGCGCCAGCAGGCTGGACAGGGCGAACACTGAAGCTTTCTTT.

V usage is TRBV5-8 and J usage is TRBJ1-2; no definite D call. V was cut by 3 bases and J by 1 base, with 22 bases left in between. Germline CDR1 and CDR2: SGHTS and YDEGEE. The CDR3 runs to 18 residues. This CDR3 is CASSWRPGGRLFNYGYTF. In DNA form, the CDR3 reads TGTGCCAGCAGCTGGAGACCGGGCGGCAGGCTTTTTAACTATGGCTACACCTTC.

This chain joins TRBV6-6 and TRBJ2-7; D tentatively fits TRBD1 or TRBD2 (5 bases each). CDR3 size: 13 residues. V shed 7 bases and J shed 0 bases, with 10 bases lying between them. Germline loops: CDR1 MNHNY, CDR2 SVGAGI (reference sequence). The CDR3 region has the DNA TGTGCCAGCACCCTCGGGGCCTCCTACGAGCAGTACTTC. Its translation: CASTLGASYEQYF.

The V and J genes are TRBV19 and TRBJ1-5; 9 bases align to TRBD1. The CDR3 consists of 16 residues. The V gene's germline CDR1 is LNHDA and CDR2 SQIVND (reference sequence). Trimming took 4 bases from V and 6 from J; bases not matched to a gene: 10. This chain's CDR3 is CASSTTYRGQGQPQHF. The CDR3 DNA follows: TGTGCCAGTAGTACAACCTACAGGGGGCAGGGTCAGCCCCAGCATTTT.

This clone is a singleton in its sample. This chain uses TRBV18 with TRBJ1-3; weak D call: TRBD1 (5 bases). CDR3 size: 16 residues. Deletions cut 3 bases from V and 0 bases from J, with 12 bases between. Germline CDR1 is KGHSH and CDR2 is LQKENI. The CDR3 DNA reads as TGTGCCAGCTCACCCGGGACCCATAGCTCTGGAAACACCATATATTTT. Residues: CASSPGTHSSGNTIYF.

V and J are TRBV5-6 and TRBJ1-1; D might be TRBD1 (5 bases). The CDR3 is made up of 16 amino acids. Germline CDR1 and CDR2: SGHDT and YYEEEE. V lost 0 bases and J 4 bases, leaving 16 bases between the germline ends. CDR3 in amino acids: CASSLGSVGLGTEAFF. The CDR3, as DNA: TGTGCCAGCAGCTTGGGCTCGGTGGGGCTGGGCACTGAAGCTTTCTTT.

This clone was observed a single time. V and J are TRBV12-5 and TRBJ1-3; 8 bases are a match to TRBD1. The junction had 3 bases not matched to a gene; V was cut back by 5 bases and J by 6 bases. Germline CDR1 is LGHNT and CDR2 is FRNRAP. This CDR3 region has 13 residues. The CDR3 nucleotides are TGTGCTAGTGGTCCGGACAGGGTAAACACCATATATTTT. Translated: CASGPDRVNTIYF. Using reference TRBV12-5 and TRBJ1-3 for the parts outside the CDR3, the full variable domain is DARVTQTPRHKVTEMGQEVTMRCQPILGHNTVFWYRQTMMQGLELLAYFRNRAPLDDSGMPKDRFSAEMPDATLATLKIQPSEPRDSAVYFCASGPDRVNTIYFGEGSWLTVV.

This chain joins TRBV7-3 and TRBJ2-7; 9 positions agree with TRBD1. V lost 3 bases and J lost 3; bases outside the gene matches: 0. CDR3 size: 13 residues. Germline values: CDR1 SGHTA, CDR2 FQGTGA. The CDR3 DNA sequence: TGTGCCAGCAGCTTGACAGGGGGCTACGAGCAGTACTTC. Its translation is CASSLTGGYEQYF. The variable domain in full, with the rest retrieved from reference TRBV7-3 and TRBJ2-7, is GAGVSQTPSNKVTEKGKYVELRCDPISGHTALYWYRQSLGQGPEFLIYFQGTGAADDSGLPNDRFFAVRPEGSVSTLKIQRTERGDSAVYLCASSLTGGYEQYFGPGTRLTVT.

The chain's CDR3 is CASSRQGGLGYTF. The CDR3 DNA sequence: TGTGCCAGCAGCCGACAGGGAGGCCTTGGCTACACCTTC. This chain uses TRBV7-3 with TRBJ1-2; 7 nucleotides agree with TRBD1. Looked up from germline, CDR1 is SGHTA and CDR2 is FQGTGA. Unmatched junction bases numbered 7, after V lost 5 bases and J lost 7 bases. The CDR3 has 13 amino acids.

The chain recombines TRBV6-5 with TRBJ1-5, with 7 bases matching TRBD1. The ends lost 6 bases at V and 1 base at J; junction bases unmatched: 0. Germline V gene sequence: CDR1 MNHEY, CDR2 SVGAGI. The CDR3 totals 13 residues. Here the CDR3 DNA reads TGTGCCAGCAGGGACAGGAGCAATCAGCCCCAGCATTTT. Translated, it gives CASRDRSNQPQHF.

This clone came up a few times. V usage is TRBV9 and J usage is TRBJ1-3; the D gene is possibly TRBD1 (5 bases). CDR1 is SGDLS, CDR2 YYNGEE, per germline. V was clipped by 3 bases and J by 0 bases, with 10 bases between them. The CDR3 loop spans 15 amino acids. CDR3 in DNA: TGTGCCAGCAGCGCGGGACTCAGCTCTGGAAACACCATATATTTT. This gives the protein CASSAGLSSGNTIYF.

This clone was observed a handful of times. The chain joins TRBV10-2 to TRBJ1-5; a possible D gene is TRBD1 (6 bases). The V end was cut by 0 bases, the J end by 2 bases, with 8 bases between. The CDR3 runs to 15 residues. CDR1 WSHSY and CDR2 SAAADI come from the germline V gene. The CDR3 protein is CASSESGHRNQPQHF. The CDR3 bases are TGCGCCAGCAGTGAGTCGGGACACCGCAATCAGCCCCAGCATTTT.

The chain combines TRBV6-2 or TRBV6-3 with TRBJ1-1; no clear D gene. The germline V gene encodes CDR1 MNHEY and CDR2 SVGEGT. This CDR3 has 15 amino acids. V was cut by 4 bases and J by 1 base, with 13 bases left in between. This CDR3 reads CASSSHLASNTEAFF. The CDR3 DNA reads as TGTGCCAGCAGTTCCCATTTGGCCTCGAACACTGAAGCTTTCTTT.

The chain is built from TRBV5-1 and TRBJ2-1; D not resolved. The CDR3 sequence is 13 residues long. Germline V gene sequence: CDR1 SGHRS, CDR2 YFSETQ. V dropped 0 bases and J dropped 6 bases, with 7 bases sitting between them. The CDR3 bases are TGCGCCAGCAGCTTGGGACGCGGCAATGAGCAGTTCTTC. Encoded protein: CASSLGRGNEQFF.

The CDR3 region has the DNA TGTGCCACCAGCAGAGGGGGACAGGGGCCAGGAAACACCATATATTTT. Residues: CATSRGGQGPGNTIYF. V usage is TRBV15 and J usage is TRBJ1-3; TRBD1 matches at 10 bases. Per the germline V gene, CDR1 is LNHNV and CDR2 is YYDKDF (reference sequence). V was pared by 1 base and J by 4 bases, with 4 bases of the junction left unmatched. This CDR3 spans 16 amino acids.

The chain carries TRBV7-2 and TRBJ1-5; 9 bases match TRBD1. V trimming: 2 bases; J trimming: 5 bases; junction bases outside the gene matches: 1. CDR1 and CDR2 (germline): SGHTA, FQGNSA. The CDR3 length is 14 residues. The CDR3 DNA follows: TGTGCCAGCAGCTTAAGGACAGGGGATCAGCCCCAGCATTTT. Translating it yields CASSLRTGDQPQHF.

The chain carries TRBV5-4 and TRBJ1-3; 8 bases map to TRBD1. Trimming took 1 base from V and 0 from J; bases not matched to a gene: 3. The CDR3 runs to 16 residues. From germline, CDR1 is SGHNT and CDR2 YYREEE (reference sequence). CDR3 bases: TGTGCCAGCAGCTTGTCAGGGGGCTTCTCTGGAAACACCATATATTTT. This sequence encodes CASSLSGGFSGNTIYF.

The chain joins TRBV4-2 to TRBJ2-7; D is uncertain. Germline V gene sequence: CDR1 LGHNA, CDR2 YNFKEQ. Trimming cost V 1 base and J 0 bases, with 13 bases left between them. CDR3 length: 16 amino acids. The DNA for the CDR3 is TGTGCCAGCAGCCAAGGCCCGCTGCGGACCTCCTACGAGCAGTACTTC. This translates into CASSQGPLRTSYEQYF.